The clone carrying this T cell receptor (beta chain) was found once. Sequencing used immunoSEQ multiplex PCR; TCRdb keeps in-frame clones, though not all of them. Of roughly 20,000 clones listed, approximately 91% were seen once; the top ten hold 7% to 8.5%. After removal of 3 bases from V and 2 bases from J, the junction contained 0 bases not matched to a gene. The CDR3 is 13 residues long. Germline V gene sequence: CDR1 KGHSH, CDR2 LQKENI. These data come from a study of blood T cell repertoires in COVID-19. The sample taken for sequencing was peripheral blood. The chain is built from TRBV18 and TRBJ2-7; 8 bases line up with TRBD2. This clonotype originated in a man between 65 and 80 years old with active COVID-19. The CDR3 DNA is TGTGCCAGCTCACCTAGCGGGACCTACGAGCAGTACTTC. Residues: CASSPSGTYEQYF.